This T cell receptor beta chain was obtained from a study of T-cell reconstitution after alpha-beta-depleted transplantation in children. During its preparation, the TCRbeta library received unique molecular identifiers. TCRdb called the PCR reads again in MiXCR, with one record for every CDR3 protein. Of fewer than 150,000 distinct CDR3 sequences listed, roughly 10% are singletons. Notes on the study in general: In some patients, recipient T cells and intrathymic progenitors surviving conditioning explained high day-60 diversity.

This clonotype was seen a few times. Its target is unknown. The sequencing here drew on PBMCs, mostly from graft donor cells, taken 180 days after TCRalphabeta/CD19-depleted stem cell transplant. This clonotype was sampled from a girl under three years old who had a stem cell transplant for combined immunodeficiency, so the T cells may come from the graft donor.

CDR3: CASSLAGGLGNEQFF. As DNA, the CDR3 is TGTGCCAGCAGTTTAGCGGGGGGCCTTGGGAATGAGCAGTTCTTC. This sequence joins TRBV28 and TRBJ2-1; TRBD2 aligns across 8 bases. CDR3 length: 15 amino acids. The trim removed 2 bases at V and 7 bases at J, leaving 7 bases unmatched. Germline V gene lookup returns CDR1 MDHEN and CDR2 SYDVKM.